A selection of T cell receptor beta chains follows, all from one sample in a study of cytomegalovirus exposure and HLA in healthy donors. Generated by immunoSEQ multiplex PCR, the TCRdb table keeps only in-frame clones and is missing some. The table records roughly 100,000 clones, roughly 13% of them present only once. The source material was PBMCs. The receptors here all came from a middle-aged man in good health and CMV-seropositive. CDR3s include the opening cysteine and the closing phenylalanine or tryptophan. Each record gives: CDR3 DNA, CDR3 protein, J gene, clone size, D gene, V gene. A D gene is named only where the DNA matches it firmly. Only part of the rows carry a size: once, few, many, or a class if the clone is expanded.

DNA: TGTGCCAGCAGACTAGCGGGGTACAATGAGCAGTTCTTC
CDR3: CASRLAGYNEQFF
J: TRBJ2-1
size: -
D: TRBD2
V: TRBV2

DNA: TGTGCCAGCAGCGTCCGGGAAGGGGGACGCTCTGAAGCTTTCTTT
CDR3: CASSVREGGRSEAFF
J: TRBJ1-1
size: once
D: -
V: TRBV14

DNA: TGTGCCACCGTAACGGGAGGGTATTACAATGAGCAGTTCTTC
CDR3: CATVTGGYYNEQFF
J: TRBJ2-1
size: few
D: TRBD2
V: TRBV6-6

DNA: TGTGCCAGCAGTTTTGGGGGAGGGTCGGGGAATGAGCAGTTCTTC
CDR3: CASSFGGGSGNEQFF
J: TRBJ2-1
size: few
D: TRBD2
V: TRBV28

DNA: TGTGCCGGGCACGGGTCTAGCGGCAACAATGAGCAGTTCTTC
CDR3: CAGHGSSGNNEQFF
J: TRBJ2-1
size: few
D: TRBD2
V: TRBV5-8

DNA: TGTGCCAGCAGCCTCGGGCTAGCGGGGACAGATACGCAGTATTTT
CDR3: CASSLGLAGTDTQYF
J: TRBJ2-3
size: -
D: TRBD2
V: TRBV5-4

DNA: TGTGCCACCCCAGGGGGGCCTAGCTCCTACGAGCAGTACTTC
CDR3: CATPGGPSSYEQYF
J: TRBJ2-7
size: few
D: -
V: TRBV10-3

DNA: TGTGCCAGCAGCGTAGGGGCGGAGCAGTTCTTC
CDR3: CASSVGAEQFF
J: TRBJ2-1
size: few
D: -
V: TRBV9

DNA: TGTGCCAGCAGCTTAGCCGGGACAGGGACCCAAGAGACCCAGTACTTC
CDR3: CASSLAGTGTQETQYF
J: TRBJ2-5
size: -
D: TRBD1
V: TRBV7-2

DNA: TGTGCCAGCAGCGCAAGGACGGGGACAGGGAACACTGAAGCTTTCTTT
CDR3: CASSARTGTGNTEAFF
J: TRBJ1-1
size: few
D: TRBD1
V: TRBV14

DNA: TGTGCCAGTACTGGATTCCGGGACACTAAAAACATTCAGTACTTC
CDR3: CASTGFRDTKNIQYF
J: TRBJ2-4
size: few
D: -
V: TRBV28

DNA: TGTGCCAGCAGTACGACAGGGTTACAAGGGACCCAGTACTTC
CDR3: CASSTTGLQGTQYF
J: TRBJ2-5
size: -
D: TRBD1
V: TRBV6-5

DNA: TGTGCCAGCAGCTTCGTGTGGGAGGCAGCCAAAAACATTCAGTACTTC
CDR3: CASSFVWEAAKNIQYF
J: TRBJ2-4
size: once
D: -
V: TRBV7-8

DNA: TGTGCCAGCAGCCCTGGGACAGTCTATGGCTACACCTTC
CDR3: CASSPGTVYGYTF
J: TRBJ1-2
size: -
D: TRBD1
V: TRBV11-2

DNA: TGTGCCAGCAGCTTACAGGGGAAGAGGACTGAAGCTTTCTTT
CDR3: CASSLQGKRTEAFF
J: TRBJ1-1
size: -
D: -
V: TRBV7-8

DNA: TGTGCTAGTGGTTTGGTAATGGCCACAGATACGCAGTATTTT
CDR3: CASGLVMATDTQYF
J: TRBJ2-3
size: few
D: -
V: TRBV12-5

DNA: TGTGCCTGGAGTCTTGACCGGGGGGGGAATCAGCCCCAGCATTTT
CDR3: CAWSLDRGGNQPQHF
J: TRBJ1-5
size: -
D: -
V: TRBV30

DNA: TGTGCCAGCAGCTTGAATCTCTACGAGCAGTACTTC
CDR3: CASSLNLYEQYF
J: TRBJ2-7
size: -
D: -
V: TRBV5-4

DNA: TGTGCCAGCAGCTTCGGGCTAGCGGGAGGCGTCACAGATACGCAGTATTTT
CDR3: CASSFGLAGGVTDTQYF
J: TRBJ2-3
size: -
D: TRBD2
V: TRBV11-2

DNA: TGTGCCAGCACCTTTGCCCGAGATCAGCCCCAGCATTTT
CDR3: CASTFARDQPQHF
J: TRBJ1-5
size: few
D: -
V: TRBV6-1

DNA: TGCAGCGGGTGGTTAGGGGATGGACTAGAAGCTTTCTTT
CDR3: CSGWLGDGLEAFF
J: TRBJ1-1
size: -
D: -
V: TRBV29-1

DNA: TGCGCCAGCACGGGAGGGTTCTCCTCCTACGAGCAGTACTTC
CDR3: CASTGGFSSYEQYF
J: TRBJ2-7
size: -
D: TRBD2
V: TRBV10-2

DNA: TGTGCCAGCAGCGTACAGGGTAGTAATGAAAAACTGTTTTTT
CDR3: CASSVQGSNEKLFF
J: TRBJ1-4
size: -
D: -
V: TRBV9

DNA: TGCGCCAGCAGCTGGACATCTCATATAACAGGGCCTGGGGAGCTGTTTTTT
CDR3: CASSWTSHITGPGELFF
J: TRBJ2-2
size: -
D: -
V: TRBV5-1

DNA: TGTGCCAGCAGGCAGGAGGGGTCGAACACCGGGGAGCTGTTTTTT
CDR3: CASRQEGSNTGELFF
J: TRBJ2-2
size: -
D: -
V: TRBV5-5

DNA: TGTGCCAGCAGTAACGGCGGAGGGACTGCGGCCAACGTCCTGACTTTC
CDR3: CASSNGGGTAANVLTF
J: TRBJ2-6
size: -
D: -
V: TRBV6-6

DNA: TGTGCTAGTGGTTTGGTACGTGGAGGGGCCCAGTACTTC
CDR3: CASGLVRGGAQYF
J: TRBJ2-5
size: few
D: -
V: TRBV12-5

DNA: TGTGCCAGTAGTACTCCCGGTGAAAGAGTGACCCAGTACTTC
CDR3: CASSTPGERVTQYF
J: TRBJ2-5
size: few
D: -
V: TRBV19

DNA: TGTGCCAGCAGCGAAAGCGGGAGGGCCCCGGGTGAGCAGTTCTTC
CDR3: CASSESGRAPGEQFF
J: TRBJ2-1
size: few
D: TRBD2
V: TRBV4-2

DNA: TGTGCCAGCAGCTTCTCCGACGAGCAGTACTTC
CDR3: CASSFSDEQYF
J: TRBJ2-7
size: few
D: -
V: TRBV5-8

DNA: TGTGCCAGTAACTGGGACAGCTCTGGGGCCAACGTCCTGACTTTC
CDR3: CASNWDSSGANVLTF
J: TRBJ2-6
size: few
D: TRBD1
V: TRBV19

DNA: TGCGCCAGCAGCTTTGCGGGGGATAGCAATCAGCCCCAGCATTTT
CDR3: CASSFAGDSNQPQHF
J: TRBJ1-5
size: -
D: -
V: TRBV5-1

DNA: TGTGCCAGCACAAGGACAGGGGGTTCCTACGAGCAGTTCTTC
CDR3: CASTRTGGSYEQFF
J: TRBJ2-1
size: -
D: TRBD1
V: TRBV27

DNA: TGTGCCAGCGCGGGGGATGAGACCCAGTACTTC
CDR3: CASAGDETQYF
J: TRBJ2-5
size: few
D: TRBD2
V: TRBV2

DNA: TGCGCCAGCAGTGAGAAGGCAGGGCTTGAAAAACTGTTTTTT
CDR3: CASSEKAGLEKLFF
J: TRBJ1-4
size: -
D: -
V: TRBV10-2

DNA: TGTGCCAGCAGTGGATTTACAGGGTTTTTGCCACGCTATGGCTACACCTTC
CDR3: CASSGFTGFLPRYGYTF
J: TRBJ1-2
size: few
D: -
V: TRBV6-1

DNA: TGTGCCAGCAGCTTGTCGCGCGGGAGGGTCGCCGAGCAGTACTTC
CDR3: CASSLSRGRVAEQYF
J: TRBJ2-7
size: few
D: TRBD2
V: TRBV5-4

DNA: TGCGCCAGCAGCCAAGCCCCGGGACTAAATTACGAGCAGTACTTC
CDR3: CASSQAPGLNYEQYF
J: TRBJ2-7
size: few
D: TRBD2
V: TRBV4-1

DNA: TGTGCCTTCCGGGGACTGAAAAAAGAGACCCAGTACTTC
CDR3: CAFRGLKKETQYF
J: TRBJ2-5
size: -
D: -
V: TRBV19

DNA: TGTGCCAGCAGTTTCGGGACAAGGAGGGCTAGCGGTCCCTACGAGCAGTACTTC
CDR3: CASSFGTRRASGPYEQYF
J: TRBJ2-7
size: few
D: -
V: TRBV27

DNA: TGTGCCAGCAGTTTACCCGGGACAGGGGCGTCAACCTCCTATGGCTACACCTTC
CDR3: CASSLPGTGASTSYGYTF
J: TRBJ1-2
size: few
D: TRBD1
V: TRBV28

DNA: TGTGCCAGCAGCTTCCCGGACAGGCTGATGGACTATGGCTACACCTTC
CDR3: CASSFPDRLMDYGYTF
J: TRBJ1-2
size: -
D: TRBD1
V: TRBV28

DNA: TGCGCCAGCAGCTTGGGTAGGGGGTTTGAATGGAACTATGGCTACACCTTC
CDR3: CASSLGRGFEWNYGYTF
J: TRBJ1-2
size: few
D: -
V: TRBV5-1

DNA: TGTGTCAGCAGTTCCCAAGGGGGTAATGAGCAGTTCTTC
CDR3: CVSSSQGGNEQFF
J: TRBJ2-1
size: few
D: -
V: TRBV6-6

DNA: TGTGCCAGTAGAATGACGGACTTCACAGATACGCAGTATTTT
CDR3: CASRMTDFTDTQYF
J: TRBJ2-3
size: few
D: -
V: TRBV19

DNA: TGTGCCAGCAGTTTACTGGGGACAGGAAGAGGCTACACCTTC
CDR3: CASSLLGTGRGYTF
J: TRBJ1-2
size: -
D: TRBD1
V: TRBV27

DNA: TGTGCCAGCTCACCAGAAACAGGGGGCGACTATGGCTACACCTTC
CDR3: CASSPETGGDYGYTF
J: TRBJ1-2
size: -
D: TRBD1
V: TRBV18

DNA: TGTGCCAGCAGTTACGTGGGGGGGCCCCAGCATTTT
CDR3: CASSYVGGPQHF
J: TRBJ1-5
size: few
D: -
V: TRBV6-5

DNA: TGCGCCAGCAGCTCAGGGACTAGCGGGAGTTGGAAAGAGACCCAGTACTTC
CDR3: CASSSGTSGSWKETQYF
J: TRBJ2-5
size: few
D: TRBD2
V: TRBV5-1